This is a list of T cell receptor beta chains from one sample in a study of shared clonotypes between healthy human individuals. Profiled with immunoSEQ multiplex PCR; TCRdb holds only in-frame clones, not every one. The table has roughly 890,000 clones, over 90% seen once; the top ten hold under 30%. The sample consisted of naive CD8+ T cells sorted from blood. The receptors shown here come from a man in his thirties or forties in good health. The CDR3 runs from the conserved cysteine through the conserved F or W. The D gene is left open where the match is weak.

D gene,V gene,J gene,CDR3 DNA,CDR3 protein
-,TRBV5-5,TRBJ2-7,TGTGCCAGCAGCCAACGCTACTCCTACGAGCAGTACTTC,CASSQRYSYEQYF
-,TRBV7-8,TRBJ2-1,TGTGCCAGCAGCTTGAGGTTCTCCTACAATGAGCAGTTCTTC,CASSLRFSYNEQFF
-,TRBV5-6,TRBJ2-6,TGTGCCAGCAGTGAGGCGGGGGCCAACGTCCTGACTTTC,CASSEAGANVLTF
-,TRBV4-1,TRBJ2-3,TGCGCCAGCAGCCAAGATGCCCATACGCAGTATTTT,CASSQDAHTQYF
-,TRBV27,TRBJ2-7,TGTGCCAGCAGTTTAAGAGGTACAGGTACCTACGAGCAGTACTTC,CASSLRGTGTYEQYF
TRBD2,TRBV7-9,TRBJ2-2,TGTGCCAGCAGCGTCGGACTAGCCGGGGAGCTGTTTTTT,CASSVGLAGELFF
-,TRBV9,TRBJ2-7,TGTGCCAGCAGCGTAGGCGGGTCGAGCTCCTACGAGCAGTACTTC,CASSVGGSSSYEQYF
TRBD1,TRBV6-4,TRBJ2-4,TGTGCCAGCGCCCAAACAGGGGGCTCGGACATTCAGTACTTC,CASAQTGGSDIQYF
TRBD2,TRBV4-3,TRBJ2-3,TGCGCCAGCAGCCAAGATTCGAGCGGGAGTACAGATACGCAGTATTTT,CASSQDSSGSTDTQYF
-,TRBV19,TRBJ1-2,TGTGCCAGTAGTATAGGGACATTTGGCTACACCTTC,CASSIGTFGYTF
TRBD2,TRBV7-2,TRBJ2-1,TGTGCCAGCAGCTTATCGCTAGCGGGATTGAGCGAGCAGTTCTTC,CASSLSLAGLSEQFF
-,TRBV7-9,TRBJ2-7,TGTGCCAGCAGCCCAGGCACCGGGGTTGAGCAGTACTTC,CASSPGTGVEQYF
-,TRBV5-6,TRBJ1-2,TGTGCCAGCACCCCTGGTTGGGGGAACTATGGCTACACCTTC,CASTPGWGNYGYTF